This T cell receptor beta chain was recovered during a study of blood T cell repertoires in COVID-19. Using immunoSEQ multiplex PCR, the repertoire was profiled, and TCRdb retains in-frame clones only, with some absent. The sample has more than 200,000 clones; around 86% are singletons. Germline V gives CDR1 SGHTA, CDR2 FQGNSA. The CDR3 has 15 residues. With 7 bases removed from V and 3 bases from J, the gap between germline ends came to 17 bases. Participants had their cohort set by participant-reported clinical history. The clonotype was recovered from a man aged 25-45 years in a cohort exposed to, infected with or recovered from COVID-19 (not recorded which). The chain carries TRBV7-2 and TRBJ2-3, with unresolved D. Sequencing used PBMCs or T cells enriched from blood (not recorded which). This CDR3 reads CASNQLGGPTDTQYF. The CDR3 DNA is TGTGCCAGCAATCAGCTTGGTGGGCCGACAGATACGCAGTATTTT.